Below are 23 T cell receptor beta chains sequenced from a single sample in a study of CXCR3-negative and CXCR3-positive naive CD8 T cells. Researchers prepared the TRB cDNA libraries using 5' RACE with UMI labels. For each CDR3 protein, TCRdb gives one entry from its re-call of the 5' RACE reads, without DNA. This sample lists about 90,000 distinct CDR3 sequences; its ten largest clones have less than 1.1%. Sequencing used naive CXCR3- CD8+ T cells from blood. Subset: CD45RO-CCR7+CD27+CD95- naive CD8+ T cells lacking CXCR3 (TNR3-). The receptors come from a human donor in good health. Some clones in this sample may be carry-over from other donors' samples.

This rearrangement joins TRBV6-4 to TRBJ2-2. The length of the CDR3 is 13 residues. Germline V gene sequence: CDR1 MRHNA, CDR2 SNTAGT. Here the CDR3 reads CASSEGNTGELFF.

V is TRBV6-5 and J is TRBJ2-5; the TCRdb D gene call, TRBD1, has no DNA to confirm it. The CDR3 consists of 15 residues. Germline CDR1 MNHEY, CDR2 SVGAGI. Here the CDR3 reads CASSTRTGIRETQYF.

V is TRBV12-3 or TRBV12-4 and J is TRBJ2-7; the TCRdb call, TRBD2, lacks DNA for checking. This CDR3 has 14 residues. CDR3 region: CASSLAPTSGLQYF.

The chain combines TRBV19 with TRBJ1-1. Germline assignment: CDR1 LNHDA and CDR2 SQIVND (reference sequence). There are 14 residues in the CDR3. CDR3 sequence: CASSPVVEYTEAFF.

The V call is TRBV12-3 or TRBV12-4, the J call TRBJ1-2. The CDR3 consists of 11 residues. Here the CDR3 reads CASSQNYGYTF.

The CDR3 loop is CSVEMVSTSGNQETQYF. V gene TRBV29-1 combines with J gene TRBJ2-5; TCRdb designates TRBD2, a call that cannot be tested without DNA. The CDR3 runs to 17 residues. CDR1 and CDR2 (germline): SQVTM, ANQGSEA.

This chain links TRBV19 with TRBJ2-1; TCRdb calls TRBD1, which cannot be checked without DNA. The CDR3 has 15 residues. Germline values: CDR1 LNHDA, CDR2 SQIVND (reference sequence). The CDR3 here is CASSFTGVVDNEQFF.

V usage is TRBV29-1 and J usage is TRBJ1-1. The CDR3 has 14 residues. Germline V CDR1 and CDR2: SQVTM, ANQGSEA. The CDR3 sequence is CSVVWQGFSPEAFF.

This sequence joins TRBV24-1 and TRBJ2-1. This CDR3 has 13 residues. CDR1 KGHDR and CDR2 SFDVKD come from the germline V gene. This chain's CDR3 is CATSVNTPNEQFF.

This sequence joins TRBV20-1 and TRBJ2-4; as DNA is missing, the TRBD2 call by TCRdb cannot be tested. CDR1 DFQATT and CDR2 SNEGSKA come from the germline V gene (reference sequence). The CDR3 covers 15 residues. The CDR3 protein is CSAVLAGGAKNIQYF.

The chain has TRBV29-1 and TRBJ2-1; TCRdb's assignment of TRBD2 cannot be checked, as there is no DNA. This CDR3 contains 14 residues. The germline V gene encodes CDR1 SQVTM and CDR2 ANQGSEA. The CDR3 protein is CSVSGLAGGDEQFF.

The chain uses TRBV14 and TRBJ1-6; TCRdb reports TRBD1, a call that lacks DNA to check it against. The CDR3 covers 18 residues. Germline values: CDR1 SGHDN, CDR2 FVKESK. CDR3 region: CASSQGTGGANFYSPLHF.

The chain recombines TRBV7-9 with TRBJ2-1; the TCRdb call, TRBD2, lacks DNA for checking. The germline V gene encodes CDR1 SEHNR and CDR2 FQNEAQ (reference sequence). The CDR3 covers 16 residues. CDR3 residues: CASSLPESGTYNEQFF.

The V call is TRBV12-5, the J call TRBJ2-1; there is no DNA to check the TCRdb D call of TRBD1. The CDR3 has 13 amino acids. Germline assignment: CDR1 LGHNT and CDR2 FRNRAP. Here the CDR3 reads CASGRDSYNEQFF.

The genes are TRBV29-1 and TRBJ2-1; TCRdb proposes TRBD1, but this gene call is untestable without DNA. Looked up from germline, CDR1 is SQVTM and CDR2 is ANQGSEA. The length of the CDR3 is 11 residues. CDR3 in amino acids: CTTWAHNEQFF.

This sequence joins TRBV29-1 and TRBJ1-1; TCRdb returns TRBD1, unconfirmable since there is no DNA. Germline V gene sequence: CDR1 SQVTM, CDR2 ANQGSEA. This CDR3 spans 12 amino acids. The CDR3 loop is CSAETGGTEAFF.

CDR3 in amino acids: CSVRTGASYEQYF. The rearrangement links TRBV29-1 to TRBJ2-7; TCRdb lists TRBD1, though no DNA is available to test this call. This CDR3 is 13 amino acids long. The germline gives CDR1 SQVTM, CDR2 ANQGSEA.

The rearrangement links TRBV29-1 to TRBJ1-1. This CDR3 is 13 amino acids long. Germline CDR1 is SQVTM and CDR2 is ANQGSEA. The CDR3 is CSVGAALNTEAFF.

The V and J genes are TRBV7-9 and TRBJ2-1. Germline V lookup: CDR1 SEHNR, CDR2 FQNEAQ (reference sequence). This CDR3 region has 13 residues. CDR3 loop: CASSQTAYNEQFF. The complete variable domain, with remaining parts taken from reference TRBV7-9 and TRBJ2-1, reads DTGVSQNPRHKITKRGQNVTFRCDPISEHNRLYWYRQTLGQGPEFLTYFQNEAQLEKSRLLSDRFSAERPKGSFSTLEIQRTEQGDSAMYLCASSQTAYNEQFFGPGTRLTVL.

This sequence joins TRBV6-5 and TRBJ2-5; without DNA, the TCRdb call of TRBD1 cannot be checked. There are 13 residues in the CDR3. Looked up from germline, CDR1 is MNHEY and CDR2 is SVGAGI. CDR3 sequence: CASAIRGRETQYF.

The chain employs TRBV7-9 and TRBJ1-1; without DNA, the TCRdb call of TRBD1 cannot be checked. The CDR3 consists of 13 residues. In germline, CDR1 is SEHNR, CDR2 FQNEAQ (reference sequence). CDR3 loop: CASSLGGRPEAFF. The whole variable domain, filled in from reference TRBV7-9 and TRBJ1-1, reads DTGVSQNPRHKITKRGQNVTFRCDPISEHNRLYWYRQTLGQGPEFLTYFQNEAQLEKSRLLSDRFSAERPKGSFSTLEIQRTEQGDSAMYLCASSLGGRPEAFFGQGTRLTVV.

The V and J genes are TRBV29-1 and TRBJ2-7; without DNA, the TCRdb call of TRBD2 cannot be checked. The CDR3 sequence is 14 residues long. CDR1 and CDR2 from the germline V gene are SQVTM and ANQGSEA. CDR3 loop: CSVEDEGLGLEQYF.

The chain combines TRBV6-2 or TRBV6-3 with TRBJ1-1. The CDR3 is made up of 13 amino acids. Germline CDR1 is MNHEY and CDR2 is SVGEGT. CDR3 protein: CASSYSGQLEAFF.